One and the same sample provided the 9 T cell receptor beta chains below, sequenced in a study of T-cell memory formation after mild COVID-19. TCRdb fed the 5' RACE reads into MiXCR, producing one record per CDR3 protein. Of about 100,000 distinct CDR3 sequences in the sample, 11% were seen once. The specimen was PBMCs or a T cell subset sorted from them (not recorded which). The receptors derive from a young man who had mild COVID-19 (a few samples of this study predate the infection). Cell type and time point are not known.

The chain uses TRBV28 and TRBJ1-2, with no clear D. Trimming pared 2 bases from V and 8 bases from J, leaving 12 bases between. The CDR3 has 13 residues. CDR1 is MDHEN, CDR2 SYDVKM, per germline. The CDR3 loop is CASSLLSVEGYTF. The CDR3 bases are TGTGCCAGCAGTTTACTTTCGGTAGAAGGCTACACCTTC.

This clonotype was observed a handful of times. V gene TRBV19 combines with J gene TRBJ2-1; D gene ambiguous. CDR3 length: 13 amino acids. The V end lost 2 bases, the J end lost 4 bases, and 6 bases lay between the germline ends. Germline lookup yields CDR1 LNHDA and CDR2 SQIVND (reference sequence). Here the CDR3 reads CASSISAYNEQFF. CDR3 nucleotides: TGTGCCAGTAGTATATCCGCTTACAATGAGCAGTTCTTC.

This clonotype was seen at least ten times. V usage is TRBV5-1 and J usage is TRBJ2-5, with D hard to call. Looked up from germline, CDR1 is SGHRS and CDR2 is YFSETQ. The CDR3 is 14 amino acids. The germline V and J ends were trimmed by 2 bases and 4 bases, with 12 bases remaining between them. This CDR3 reads CASSFFGGRETQYF. Written as DNA, the CDR3 is TGCGCCAGCAGCTTTTTCGGCGGTAGAGAGACCCAGTACTTC.

This clonotype was seen a handful of times. The CDR3 loop reads CSVEAIRGGSSYNEQFF. The DNA for the CDR3 is TGCAGCGTTGAAGCCATCCGCGGGGGGAGCTCCTACAATGAGCAGTTCTTC. This sequence joins TRBV29-1 and TRBJ2-1; 8 bases are shared with TRBD2. The CDR3 runs 17 residues. Germline values: CDR1 SQVTM, CDR2 ANQGSEA. V dropped 1 base and J dropped 0; count of bases not matched to a gene: 8.

In this sample, this clonotype turned up a few times. V gene TRBV7-3 combines with J gene TRBJ2-3; 9 bases fit TRBD2. CDR3 size: 18 residues. Looked up from germline, CDR1 is SGHTA and CDR2 is FQGTGA. The V and J ends lost 0 bases and 0 bases, in that order; junction bases with no gene match: 7. The CDR3 protein is CASSLTLSSGESTDTQYF. For the CDR3, the DNA is TGTGCCAGCAGCTTAACGCTCTCTAGCGGGGAGAGCACAGATACGCAGTATTTT. Complete variable domain (other parts from reference TRBV7-3 and TRBJ2-3): GAGVSQTPSNKVTEKGKYVELRCDPISGHTALYWYRQSLGQGPEFLIYFQGTGAADDSGLPNDRFFAVRPEGSVSTLKIQRTERGDSAVYLCASSLTLSSGESTDTQYFGPGTRLTVL.

This clonotype was seen at least ten times. The gene calls are TRBV2 and TRBJ2-3, with no clear D. Trimming shortened V by 10 bases and J by 2 bases, and 13 bases separated the two germline ends. This CDR3 comprises 13 residues. Germline V lookup: CDR1 SNHLY, CDR2 FYNNEI. CDR3 nucleotide sequence: TGTGCCAACCCGCCAGAGATCACAGATACGCAGTATTTT. As protein: CANPPEITDTQYF. The complete variable domain, with remaining parts taken from reference TRBV2 and TRBJ2-3, reads EPEVTQTPSHQVTQMGQEVILRCVPISNHLYFYWYRQILGQKVEFLVSFYNNEISEKSEIFDDQFSVERPDGSNFTLKIRSTKLEDSAMYFCANPPEITDTQYFGPGTRLTVL.

V gene TRBV12-3 or TRBV12-4 combines with J gene TRBJ1-1; D is unclear. The CDR3 is 12 residues long. The V end was cut by 6 bases, the J end by 1 base, with 6 bases between. DNA for the CDR3: TGTGCCAGCAGGCTGGGGAACACTGAAGCTTTCTTT. Its translation is CASRLGNTEAFF.

V gene TRBV7-6 combines with J gene TRBJ1-2; D uncertain. From germline, CDR1 is SGHVS and CDR2 FNYEAQ. Between the trimmed V and J ends, which lost 0 bases and 5 bases, there was a span of 10 bases. The CDR3 consists of 14 residues. The CDR3 loop reads CASSLALGGYGYTF. CDR3 bases: TGTGCCAGCAGCTTAGCGCTTGGAGGTTATGGCTACACCTTC.

This clonotype was counted between two and nine times. CDR3 in amino acids: CSARPTGQGSATNEKLFF. Written as DNA, the CDR3 is TGCAGTGCTAGGCCAACCGGACAGGGGAGTGCAACTAATGAAAAACTGTTTTTT. This chain links TRBV20-1 with TRBJ1-4; 9 bases map to TRBD1. The CDR3 has 18 amino acids. Losses at the gene ends were 3 bases for V and 0 bases for J; bases not matched to a gene: 11. The germline V gene has CDR1 DFQATT and CDR2 SNEGSKA (reference sequence).